This TCR beta chain was profiled in a study of CD4 T cells in relation to SARS-CoV-2 and coronaviruses. Overall study context: After less than 11 days of antigen culture, PBMC TCR beta CDR3s were sequenced. The negative reference was HIV-1 Nef peptide pool or peptide-free culture. Study-level findings and limits: Monoreactive clones expanded significantly more to SARS-CoV-2 than crossreactive clones did.

Measured with immunoSEQ multiplex PCR; TCRdb has only the in-frame clones, and not every one. Of under 20,000 clones in the sample, approximately 80% were seen once. Unexposed donor CD4+ T cells date from about 2010-2018, before the COVID-19 pandemic. After approximately ten days of culture, CD4+ T cells were isolated. Unexposed-donor CD4+ T cells were probed with SARS-CoV-2 S/N and four cold-coronavirus spikes, cells permitting. To note about this clone: What it binds is not known.

The CDR3 contains 11 residues. Between the trimmed V and J ends, which lost 5 bases and 3 bases, there was a span of 4 bases. Germline V gene sequence: CDR1 MDHEN, CDR2 SYDVKM. This TCR derives from a human donor in good health. The chain has TRBV28 and TRBJ1-2; D not resolved. The sequenced sample consisted of CD4+ T cells from PBMCs, cultured in vitro. The CDR3 coding sequence is TGTGCCAGCAGTGCGGACTATGGCTACACCTTC. It specifies CASSADYGYTF.